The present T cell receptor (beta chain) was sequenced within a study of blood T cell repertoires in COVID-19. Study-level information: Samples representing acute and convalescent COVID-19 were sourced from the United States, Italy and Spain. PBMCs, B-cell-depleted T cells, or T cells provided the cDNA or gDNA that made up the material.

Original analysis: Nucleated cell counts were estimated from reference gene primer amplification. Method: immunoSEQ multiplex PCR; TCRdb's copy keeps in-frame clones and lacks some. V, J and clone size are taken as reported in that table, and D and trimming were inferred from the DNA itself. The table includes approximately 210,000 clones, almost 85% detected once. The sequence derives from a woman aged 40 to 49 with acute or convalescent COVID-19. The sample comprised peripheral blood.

CDR3 DNA: TGTGCCAGCAGTTACTCGGGCAGCCTTAACTATGGCTACACCTTC. Amino acids: CASSYSGSLNYGYTF. The gene calls are TRBV6-5 and TRBJ1-2; D not certain. This CDR3 comprises 15 residues. The germline V gene has CDR1 MNHEY and CDR2 SVGAGI. Trimming removed 0 bases at V and 1 base at J, with 9 bases between.